These 19 T cell receptor beta chains were sequenced from one sample in a study of shared clonotypes between healthy human individuals (dated by TCRdb to the early 2020s). The library relied on the immunoSEQ multiplex PCR assay. TCRdb stores this immuneACCESS table with in-frame sequences only. Part of the clones is absent; in the studies checked, under half of the shortfall reflects unresolved V genes, and no reason is known for the rest. The sample yields some 1,100,000 clones; around three quarters were counted once. Of the sample, more than 0.45% falls within the top ten clones. Sequenced input: memory CD4+ T cells from PBMCs. The cell subset or site label for this specimen denotes: CD45RA-negative fraction. All receptors come from a man aged 18 to 29 in good health. Some clones in this sample may be carry-over from other donors' samples.

This clone has a handful of counts. The chain combines TRBV6-6 with TRBJ1-5; D gene ambiguous. The CDR3 runs 13 residues. In germline, CDR1 is MNHNY, CDR2 SVGAGI (reference sequence). Trimming stripped 6 bases from V and 1 base from J, with 7 bases between. The CDR3 DNA follows: TGTGCCAGCAGAACCGACAGCAATCAGCCCCAGCATTTT. Protein: CASRTDSNQPQHF.

J is TRBJ2-7 and V is TRBV27, with D perhaps matching TRBD1 or TRBD2 (5 bases each). Germline loops: CDR1 MNHEY, CDR2 SMNVEV (reference sequence). CDR3 length equals 17 residues. V shed 0 bases and J shed 2 bases, with 17 bases lying between them. The CDR3, as DNA: TGTGCCAGCAGTTTATCGACTGGGACGTTAGGTACCTACGAGCAGTACTTC. As protein: CASSLSTGTLGTYEQYF.

The V and J genes are TRBV7-9 and TRBJ2-7, with TRBD2 matching 7 bases. The CDR3 is 14 amino acids. CDR1 and CDR2 from the germline V gene are SEHNR and FQNEAQ (reference sequence). With V trimmed by 5 bases and J by 7 bases, 11 bases remained unmatched. CDR3 DNA: TGTGCCAGCAGCCAACGAGGGAGGGCCGGTGAGCAGTACTTC. It is translated as CASSQRGRAGEQYF. The full variable domain, rest sourced from reference TRBV7-9 and TRBJ2-7, is DTGVSQNPRHKITKRGQNVTFRCDPISEHNRLYWYRQTLGQGPEFLTYFQNEAQLEKSRLLSDRFSAERPKGSFSTLEIQRTEQGDSAMYLCASSQRGRAGEQYFGPGTRLTVT.

The chain carries TRBV7-6 and TRBJ2-7, with TRBD2 matching over 11 bases. Trimming took 5 bases from V and 4 from J; bases not matched to a gene: 10. Germline CDR1 reads SGHVS; CDR2 reads FNYEAQ. This CDR3 has 16 amino acids. The DNA of the CDR3 is TGTGCCAGCAGCCCGCAACTAGCGGGAGTTGGTTACGAGCAGTACTTC. This encodes CASSPQLAGVGYEQYF.

V usage is TRBV6-5 and J usage is TRBJ2-7; TRBD2 matches 13 bases. The CDR3 length is 15 residues. Germline lookup yields CDR1 MNHEY and CDR2 SVGAGI. Trimming removed 6 bases from V and 7 bases from J; junction bases left unmatched: 9. This CDR3 is CASRTGLAGAREQYF. CDR3 nucleotide sequence: TGTGCCAGCAGGACAGGACTAGCGGGAGCGAGAGAGCAGTACTTC.

The gene calls are TRBV29-1 and TRBJ2-5; TRBD2 is a possible D gene (7 bases). The CDR3 contains 17 residues. CDR1 and CDR2 from the germline V gene are SQVTM and ANQGSEA. The V and J ends lost 6 bases and 4 bases respectively, with 27 bases between them. For the CDR3, the DNA is TGCAGCGTCGGACCCCCGCCTGGGGGGGGGCGCCTAGAGACCCAGTACTTC. Amino acid sequence: CSVGPPPGGGRLETQYF.

The V and J genes are TRBV6-1 and TRBJ2-5, with TRBD2 identical over 8 bases. The V and J ends lost 8 bases and 3 bases, in that order; junction bases with no gene match: 8. The CDR3 length is 14 residues. Germline V CDR1 and CDR2: MNHNS, SASEGT. CDR3 DNA: TGTGCCAGCCGCGCGGGGACTAGTAAAGAGACCCAGTACTTC. Protein sequence: CASRAGTSKETQYF.

Concerning this clone: The sample contains more than one DNA sequence encoding this CDR3. The chain carries TRBV7-9 and TRBJ1-5; possible D gene TRBD1, 5 bases. The germline V and J ends were trimmed by 1 base and 7 bases, with 8 bases remaining between them. The germline gives CDR1 SEHNR, CDR2 FQNEAQ (reference sequence). The CDR3 runs to 13 residues. CDR3 bases: TGTGCCAGCAGCTTAGTTGGGGGGCAGCCCCAGCATTTT. Its protein product is CASSLVGGQPQHF.

This clone has only one observation. The CDR3 is CASSWPGTGGNTIYF. In DNA form, the CDR3 reads TGTGCCAGCAGCTGGCCGGGGACAGGAGGAAACACCATATATTTT. The chain employs TRBV7-9 and TRBJ1-3, with TRBD1 matching 8 bases. Trimming cost V 4 bases and J 4 bases; bases outside gene matches: 6. The CDR3 runs to 15 residues. The V gene's germline CDR1 is SEHNR and CDR2 FQNEAQ (reference sequence).

In this sample, this clone turned up once. The genes are TRBV11-2 and TRBJ2-5; D is perhaps TRBD2 (6 bases). CDR3 length equals 15 residues. Germline CDR1 reads SGHAT; CDR2 reads FQNNGV. Deletions cut 2 bases from V and 2 bases from J, with 12 bases between. The CDR3 protein is CASSLLGSGQETQYF. The CDR3, as DNA: TGTGCCAGCAGCTTATTGGGTAGCGGACAAGAGACCCAGTACTTC.

The CDR3 is CASSFYPSAGGEKLFF. CDR3 DNA: TGTGCCAGCAGCTTCTACCCCTCCGCAGGCGGGGAAAAACTGTTTTTT. The rearrangement joins TRBV27 to TRBJ1-4; D uncertain. This CDR3 spans 16 amino acids. From germline, CDR1 is MNHEY and CDR2 SMNVEV (reference sequence). The V end lost 6 bases, the J end lost 8 bases, and 22 bases lay between the germline ends.

This clone was counted a few times. This chain joins TRBV15 and TRBJ2-7; the D gene is possibly TRBD2 (7 bases). This CDR3 is built from 15 residues. CDR1 and CDR2 from the germline V gene are LNHNV and YYDKDF (reference sequence). Trimming pared 4 bases from V and 2 bases from J, leaving 15 bases between. The CDR3 region is CATSTNRGGAYEQYF. The CDR3 DNA follows: TGTGCCACCAGCACTAACCGAGGGGGGGCCTACGAGCAGTACTTC.

Concerning this clone: Other nucleotide sequences in the sample specify the same CDR3. In DNA form, the CDR3 reads TGTGCCAGCAGTTTGTCCGACTACGAGCAGTACTTC. Translating gives CASSLSDYEQYF. The chain uses TRBV28 and TRBJ2-7, with no clear D. The CDR3 runs to 12 residues. V shed 3 bases and J shed 3 bases, with 6 bases lying between them. In germline, CDR1 is MDHEN, CDR2 SYDVKM.

This sequence joins TRBV18 and TRBJ2-3, with D perhaps given as TRBD1 or TRBD2 (5 bases each). The germline CDR1 and CDR2 sequences are KGHSH and LQKENI. The CDR3 extends over 14 amino acids. V lost 4 bases to trimming and J lost 4 bases, with 12 bases between them. The CDR3 coding sequence is TGTGCCAGCTCACTGGGCCGAGGGGCAGATACGCAGTATTTT. Amino acid sequence: CASSLGRGADTQYF.

The chain couples TRBV7-2 to TRBJ1-4; 7 bases fit TRBD1. CDR1 is SGHTA, CDR2 FQGNSA, per germline. The CDR3 sequence is 14 residues long. V shed 6 bases, J shed 8 bases, and the junction held 9 bases outside the gene matches. CDR3 region: CASSQQGMEEKLFF. Here the CDR3 DNA reads TGTGCCAGCAGTCAACAGGGGATGGAGGAAAAACTGTTTTTT. The whole variable domain, filled in from reference TRBV7-2 and TRBJ1-4, reads GAGVSQSPSNKVTEKGKDVELRCDPISGHTALYWYRQSLGQGLEFLIYFQGNSAPDKSGLPSDRFSAERTGGSVSTLTIQRTQQEDSAVYLCASSQQGMEEKLFFGSGTQLSVL.

This clone appeared a single time. The rearrangement uses TRBV28 and TRBJ1-2, with unresolved D. Looked up from germline, CDR1 is MDHEN and CDR2 is SYDVKM. The CDR3 loop spans 13 amino acids. The ends were cut back, 2 bases at V and 4 bases at J, with 8 bases in the middle. The CDR3 is CASSLGESYGYTF. In nucleotides, the CDR3 is TGTGCCAGCAGTTTAGGGGAAAGCTATGGCTACACCTTC.

The chain has TRBV4-3 and TRBJ2-7, with 9 bases fitting TRBD1. In germline, CDR1 is LGHNA, CDR2 YSLEER. V trimming: 2 bases; J trimming: 2 bases; junction bases outside the gene matches: 10. This CDR3 spans 17 amino acids. CDR3 nucleotides: TGCGCCAGCAGCCAAAGGATCGGGACAGGGATAACCTACGAGCAGTACTTC. It yields the protein CASSQRIGTGITYEQYF.

The V and J genes are TRBV18 and TRBJ2-1, with 12 bases lining up with TRBD2. Losses at the gene ends were 2 bases for V and 7 bases for J; bases not matched to a gene: 3. The CDR3 covers 15 residues. The germline V gene has CDR1 KGHSH and CDR2 LQKENI. The CDR3 is CASSPGLAGINEQFF. The CDR3 bases are TGTGCCAGCTCACCAGGACTAGCGGGGATAAATGAGCAGTTCTTC.

This chain links TRBV11-2 with TRBJ2-7; TRBD2 might be the D (7 bases). Deletions cut 8 bases from V and 2 bases from J, with 13 bases between. Germline CDR1 reads SGHAT; CDR2 reads FQNNGV. This CDR3 has 13 residues. The CDR3 nucleotides are TGTGCCAGCGGGGGGGGGCCCCCCTACGAGCAGTACTTC. Translation: CASGGGPPYEQYF.